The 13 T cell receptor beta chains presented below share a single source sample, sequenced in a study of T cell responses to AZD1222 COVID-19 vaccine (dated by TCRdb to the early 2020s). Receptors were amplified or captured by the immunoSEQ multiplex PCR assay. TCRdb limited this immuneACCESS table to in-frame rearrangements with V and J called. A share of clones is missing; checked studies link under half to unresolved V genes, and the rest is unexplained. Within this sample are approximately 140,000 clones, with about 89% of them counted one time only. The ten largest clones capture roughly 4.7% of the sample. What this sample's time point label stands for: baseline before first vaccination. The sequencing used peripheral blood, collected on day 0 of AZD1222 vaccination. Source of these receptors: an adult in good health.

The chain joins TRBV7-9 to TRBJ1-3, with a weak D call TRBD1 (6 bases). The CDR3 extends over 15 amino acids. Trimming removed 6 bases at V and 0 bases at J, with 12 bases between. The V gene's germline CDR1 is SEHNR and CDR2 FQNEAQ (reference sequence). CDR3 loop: CASRPDRYSGNTIYF. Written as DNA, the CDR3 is TGTGCCAGCAGACCCGACAGGTACTCTGGAAACACCATATATTTT. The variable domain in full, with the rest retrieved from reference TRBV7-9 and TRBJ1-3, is DTGVSQNPRHKITKRGQNVTFRCDPISEHNRLYWYRQTLGQGPEFLTYFQNEAQLEKSRLLSDRFSAERPKGSFSTLEIQRTEQGDSAMYLCASRPDRYSGNTIYFGEGSWLTVV.

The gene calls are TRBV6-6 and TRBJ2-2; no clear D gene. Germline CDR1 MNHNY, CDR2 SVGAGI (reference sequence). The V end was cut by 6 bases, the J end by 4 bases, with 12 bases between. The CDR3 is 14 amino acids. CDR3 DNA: TGTGCCAGCAGACTCGTGCTAGGCACCGGGGAGCTGTTTTTT. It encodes CASRLVLGTGELFF.

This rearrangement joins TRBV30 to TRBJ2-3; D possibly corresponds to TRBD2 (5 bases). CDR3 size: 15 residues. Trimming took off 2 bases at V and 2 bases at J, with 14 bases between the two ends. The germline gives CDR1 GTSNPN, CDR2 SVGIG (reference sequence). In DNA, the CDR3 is TGTGCCTGGAGTTCCAGCGGAACTTACACAGATACGCAGTATTTT. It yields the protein CAWSSSGTYTDTQYF.

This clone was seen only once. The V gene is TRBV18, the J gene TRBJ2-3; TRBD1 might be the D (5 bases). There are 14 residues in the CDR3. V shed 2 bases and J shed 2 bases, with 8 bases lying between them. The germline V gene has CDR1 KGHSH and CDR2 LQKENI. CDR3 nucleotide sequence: TGTGCCAGCTCACCAGGGGCAGTCACAGATACGCAGTATTTT. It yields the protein CASSPGAVTDTQYF. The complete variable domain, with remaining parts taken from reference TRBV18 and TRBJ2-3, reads NAGVMQNPRHLVRRRGQEARLRCSPMKGHSHVYWYRQLPEEGLKFMVYLQKENIIDESGMPKERFSAEFPKEGPSILRIQQVVRGDSAAYFCASSPGAVTDTQYFGPGTRLTVL.

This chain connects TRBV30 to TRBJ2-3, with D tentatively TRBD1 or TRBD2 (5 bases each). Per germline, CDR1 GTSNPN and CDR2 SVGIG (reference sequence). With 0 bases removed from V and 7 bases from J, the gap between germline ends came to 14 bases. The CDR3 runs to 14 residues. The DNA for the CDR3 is TGTGCCTGGAGTGTATGGGGGAGACCCTATACGCAGTATTTT. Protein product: CAWSVWGRPYTQYF.

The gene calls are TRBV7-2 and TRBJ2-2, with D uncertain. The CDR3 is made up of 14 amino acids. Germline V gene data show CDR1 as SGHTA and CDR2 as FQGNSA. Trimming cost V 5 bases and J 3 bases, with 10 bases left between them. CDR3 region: CASSRVGDTGELFF. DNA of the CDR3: TGTGCCAGCAGCAGGGTCGGAGACACCGGGGAGCTGTTTTTT.

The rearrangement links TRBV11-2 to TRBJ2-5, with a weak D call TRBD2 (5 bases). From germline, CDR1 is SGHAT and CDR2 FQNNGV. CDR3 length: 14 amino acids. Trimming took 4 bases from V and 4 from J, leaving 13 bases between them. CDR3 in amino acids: CASSSYSRGETQYF. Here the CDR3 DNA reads TGTGCCAGCAGCTCATACTCACGGGGAGAGACCCAGTACTTC.

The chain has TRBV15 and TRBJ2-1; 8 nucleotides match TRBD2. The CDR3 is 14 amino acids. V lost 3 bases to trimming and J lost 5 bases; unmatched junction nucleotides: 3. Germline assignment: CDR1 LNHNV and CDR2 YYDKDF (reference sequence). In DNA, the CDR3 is TGTGCCACCAGCAGGACTAGCGCCCACAATGAGCAGTTCTTC. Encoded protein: CATSRTSAHNEQFF.

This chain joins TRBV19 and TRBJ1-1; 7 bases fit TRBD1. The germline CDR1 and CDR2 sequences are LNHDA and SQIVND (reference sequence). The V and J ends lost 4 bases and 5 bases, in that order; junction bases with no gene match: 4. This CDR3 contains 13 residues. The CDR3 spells CASSTGGRTEAFF. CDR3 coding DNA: TGTGCCAGTAGTACAGGGGGTAGGACTGAAGCTTTCTTT.

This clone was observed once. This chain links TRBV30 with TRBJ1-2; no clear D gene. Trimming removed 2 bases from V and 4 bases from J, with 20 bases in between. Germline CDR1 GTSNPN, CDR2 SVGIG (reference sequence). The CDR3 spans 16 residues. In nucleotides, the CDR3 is TGTGCCTGGAGTTTGCTCCTTCATATAATCCCCTATGGCTACACCTTC. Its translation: CAWSLLLHIIPYGYTF.

DNA of the CDR3: TGTGCCAGCAGCCACGACAGGGTCCACAATGAGCAGTTCTTC. It yields the protein CASSHDRVHNEQFF. V is TRBV11-2 and J is TRBJ2-1, with TRBD1 matching over 7 bases. This CDR3 has 14 residues. CDR1 is SGHAT and CDR2 is FQNNGV in the germline V gene. The trim removed 5 bases at V and 5 bases at J, leaving 6 bases unmatched.

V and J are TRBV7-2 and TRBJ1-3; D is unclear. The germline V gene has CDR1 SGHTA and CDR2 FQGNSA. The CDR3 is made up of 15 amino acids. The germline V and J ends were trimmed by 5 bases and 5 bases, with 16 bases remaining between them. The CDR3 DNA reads TGTGCCAGCAGCGAACGGGTCCTCCAACGAAACACCATATATTTT. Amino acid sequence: CASSERVLQRNTIYF.

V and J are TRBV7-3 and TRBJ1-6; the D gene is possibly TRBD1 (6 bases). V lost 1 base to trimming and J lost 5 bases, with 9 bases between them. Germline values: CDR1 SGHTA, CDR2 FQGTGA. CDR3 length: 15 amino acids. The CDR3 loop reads CASSLRGGHNSPLHF. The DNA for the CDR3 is TGTGCCAGCAGCTTAAGAGGGGGGCATAATTCACCCCTCCACTTT.